A single sample gave rise to the 2 T cell receptor beta chains below, sequenced in a study of PD-1 blockade in mismatch repair-deficient tumors. The protocol was immunoSEQ multiplex PCR, while the TCRdb copy is restricted to in-frame clones and leaves out a portion. The sample lists roughly 120,000 clones, approximately 91% seen once, with approximately 10% in the top ten. The source was peripheral blood, collected approximately 72 weeks after starting pembrolizumab. These receptors were obtained from an adult with mismatch repair-deficient cancer.

In this sample, this clone turned up once. The genes are TRBV29-1 and TRBJ2-5, with 7 bases lining up with TRBD1. Germline assignment: CDR1 SQVTM and CDR2 ANQGSEA. The trim removed 3 bases at V and 0 bases at J, leaving 7 bases unmatched. CDR3 length: 15 amino acids. As DNA, the CDR3 is TGCAGCGTTGAGTTTGGACAGGAACACCAAGAGACCCAGTACTTC. Protein: CSVEFGQEHQETQYF.

The V gene is TRBV15, the J gene TRBJ2-1; 9 nucleotides align to TRBD2. The junction had 6 bases not matched to a gene; V was cut back by 3 bases and J by 9 bases. Germline assignment: CDR1 LNHNV and CDR2 YYDKDF (reference sequence). The CDR3 loop spans 14 amino acids. CDR3 loop: CATSRAGGPGEQFF. Written as DNA, the CDR3 is TGTGCCACCAGCAGGGCGGGAGGGCCAGGTGAGCAGTTCTTC. Complete variable domain (other parts from reference TRBV15 and TRBJ2-1): DAMVIQNPRYQVTQFGKPVTLSCSQTLNHNVMYWYQQKSSQAPKLLFHYYDKDFNNEADTPDNFQSRRPNTSFCFLDIRSPGLGDTAMYLCATSRAGGPGEQFFGPGTRLTVL.